This T cell receptor beta chain was sequenced in a study of cytomegalovirus exposure and HLA in healthy donors (dated by TCRdb to the late 2010s). Regarding the research as a whole: An earlier analysis of under 600 of the donors reported 250 to 350 Gb of sequence data and roughly 110 million unique TCR beta sequences from roughly 200 million T cells. Alongside the repertoire data, information on donor age, sex, ethnicity and CMV serostatus was compiled. Along with the roughly 700-subject first cohort, a separate validation cohort of some 130 different subjects was used. To decide whether each TCR beta V gene segment behaved as functional or pseudogenic, an earlier analysis of approximately 590 of the donors relied on high-throughput TCR beta sequencing. The later analysis used no new phenotypic data to find candidate immune exposures, relying instead on TCR beta sequences and their occurrence across donors. The study used immunosequencing to profile the T cell repertoires of hundreds of subjects and linked those repertoires to cytomegalovirus serostatus. Genome-wide SNP genotypes for about 55% of the roughly 670 donors were used in a later genetic analysis, which treated that subset as a discovery cohort. Every repertoire in the discovery cohort had been generated on one and the same sequencing platform. HLA typing included class I and class II loci at four-digit resolution. The number of typed donors differed by locus: 629-630 for A, B, C, DRB1 and DQB1; approximately 520 for DQA1; 606 for DPA1; and roughly 470 for DPB1. The study was designed to test whether signatures of past pathogen exposure could be identified by cataloging public T cell receptors. High-throughput TCR immunosequencing, statistical association of individual TCRs with disease status, and machine learning were combined to predict cytomegalovirus infection status. To study patterns of TCR occurrence, a later analysis re-analyzed previously published TCR beta repertoires from 666 donors and added high-resolution HLA genotyping. An early release that covered around 590 HLA-typed donors contained approximately 300 gigabases of sequencing data and 80 million or so unique TCR sequences. Roughly five DR-DQ haplotypes were handled as single units for association and clustering because linkage in the cohort was strong. Of the approximately 400 genotyped donors, approximately 82% fell in the genetic ancestry cluster associated with self-reported Caucasian donors. Among around 400 genotyped donors of the cohort, an average of approximately 250,000 unique TCR beta nucleotide sequences were sequenced per donor, around 20% of them non-productive. Broader findings and caveats from the paper: In this cohort, only TCR beta chains were sequenced, and detectable features were limited by the absence of alpha or paired-chain data. It was suggested by the authors that the approach could potentially be generalized to other disease states and immunological phenotypes. Several of the top co-occurrence clusters appeared to be linked to parvovirus B19, influenza, CMV and Epstein-Barr virus, according to a later analysis. The study listed approximately 150 TCR beta chains as associated with cytomegalovirus. Linkage disequilibrium might explain the correlated functional status among segregating V segments, but an unknown experimental factor could not be ruled out. Because HLA typing was missing for some donors at each locus, association tests included only the typed subset. Most TCR sequences were seen in very few donors, while some public TCRs were found in many individuals. The earlier analysis of about 600 of the donors excluded roughly 16 rarely observed V segments, including chromosome 9 orphons, because counts were too low. When HLA alleles, especially DR and DQ, strongly co-occurred, attributing TCR associations to individual alleles was difficult. A few of the identified cytomegalovirus-associated TCR beta chains were confirmed in vitro to be specific for cytomegalovirus antigens. The classifier was reported to diagnose cytomegalovirus status with high specificity and sensitivity in both the original and validation cohorts. The only immune exposure information available for the cohort was CMV serostatus. The presence/absence analyses assumed that sequencing depth was roughly uniform across donors, and that assumption may not be true. An earlier analysis of approximately 570 of the donors showed that most TCR beta V segments appeared in productive rearrangements either about 90% or about 30% of the time, which broadly matched IMGT annotations. Compared with equally common non-associated chains, HLA-associated TCR beta chains in a later analysis were more clonally expanded and had lower generation probabilities. A further reported finding was that TCR beta sequences accurately predicted the HLA-A and HLA-B alleles for most subjects in the first cohort. According to a later analysis, most CMV-associated TCR beta chains appeared to be HLA-restricted, and the HLA associations seemed to be driven largely by CMV exposure. In a later genetic analysis, a missense DCLRE1C variant was associated with V-gene and J-gene trimming of TCR beta chains, and the association was replicated in an independent cohort. Compared with the roughly 710-donor mean, donors in an Asian-associated ancestry cluster had fewer N-insertions in productive TCRs, according to a later genetic analysis. Because the 87-base-pair reads could not distinguish some IMGT-functional V segments, including TRBV6-2 and TRBV6-3, those segments were excluded. A cluster of highly shared sequence variants was judged likely to be a technical artifact of the sequencing pipeline. Specific HLA alleles were associated with 18,000 or so TCR beta sequences at a false discovery rate of 0.05 in a later analysis. According to a later analysis, TCR association rates differed among HLA loci, with DRB1 alleles showing the most associated TCRs and HLA-C alleles showing the fewest.

V sheds 4 bases and J sheds 5 bases, leaving 12 bases between their ends. The CDR3 starts with the cysteine, ends with the phenylalanine, and has 13 residues. Kept here is only the CDR3 DNA, which spans 39 bases and is read in frame from base 1. CDR1 is given as SGHKS and CDR2 as YYEKEE, both from the germline V gene (reference sequence). Library creation used the immunoSEQ multiplex PCR assay. A mixture of 60 forward primers for TCR Vbeta segments and 13 reverse primers for TCR Jbeta segments was used in the multiplex PCR. The CDR3 region of rearranged TCR beta genes was amplified from genomic DNA by a multiplex PCR assay. On the Illumina HiSeq System, the amplified TCR beta libraries were sequenced as 87-base-pair reads. The authors' analysis ran thus. A later analysis counted around 72 million unique TCR beta chains across the 690 or so repertoires, and some 11 million of these chains were shared by at least two donors. A nearest-neighbor algorithm error-corrected the raw reads and collapsed the reads into unique sequences, merging closely related sequences to remove PCR and sequencing errors. V, D and J gene segments were assigned by aligning CDR3 sequences to IMGT reference sequences. Each retained sequence needed at least a six-nucleotide match to both a V gene segment and a J gene segment. A rearrangement counted as productive if the CDR3 had no stop codons and remained in frame with V and J, and every other rearrangement counted as non-productive. Following IMGT convention, CDR3 was defined as the stretch from the second conserved V-encoded cysteine to the conserved J-encoded phenylalanine. Sequences without an unambiguous match to a single V gene segment were excluded from the earlier analysis of about 630 of the donors. In an earlier analysis of about 590 of the donors, a V segment was called functional when productive rearrangements were above 56.7%, and segregating when the standard deviation between donors exceeded 5%. A statistical classification framework was built to diagnose cytomegalovirus status from the catalog of TCR beta chain sequences. V and J gene assignment, in a later analysis, came from comparing TCR nucleotide sequences with IMGT/GENE-DB human TR gene sequences. A later analysis assigned CDR3 sequences and most-parsimonious VDJ recombination scenarios with the TCRdist pipeline. A later analysis defined each TCR beta chain by its CDR3 amino acid sequence plus V-gene family, and excluded reads lacking a unique V-gene family. As a way to deal with suspected cross-contamination and a sequencing artifact, a later analysis dropped approximately 590 nucleotide sequences that were highly shared and had low generation probability. For each public chain, a later analysis derived a clonal expansion index from normalized ranks of inferred template counts within each repertoire. A later analysis computed generation probabilities with a VDJ recombination model fitted to out-of-frame rearrangements, and checked the results against IGoR. In a later analysis, hypergeometric tests were used to score TCR-TCR, TCR-HLA and TCR-CMV co-occurrence, with a repertoire-size bias correction applied to TCR pairs. False discovery rates were estimated in a later analysis by permuting HLA or CMV assignments 20 times. In a later analysis, co-occurring TCRs were grouped with DBSCAN, and TCRdist sequence similarity was added when clustering was performed within HLA-allele-positive subsets. Repertoires with fewer than 30,000 or more than 120,000 public chains, plus five repertoires with anomalous nucleotide sharing, were excluded from co-occurrence clustering. Sourced from immuneACCESS, this table was stored by TCRdb with only in-frame sequences that have V and J called. A share of the clones is absent; for the studies checked, an unresolved V gene accounts for under half, and the remainder has no known explanation. V and J calls and clone size are as listed in that table; D and trimming were resolved from the DNA. The sample records around 150,000 clones, about 81% of which are singletons. Less than 1.6% of the sample is held by the ten biggest clonotypes.

The cohort consisted of 600 to 750 healthy bone marrow donors. All cohort members were sampled while nominally healthy, although unrecorded immune exposures were likely present. The donor tested CMV seropositive and was one of the 289 seropositive cohort members. A peripheral blood sample was collected from each donor, and TCR beta sequencing was performed on peripheral blood mononuclear cells. Genomic DNA was extracted from the blood cell samples with the Qiagen DNeasy Blood Extraction Kit. Only a few counts were recorded for this clone. Its antigen is still unknown. No qualities accompany the bases; no much larger clone lies one base away.

The sample comprised PBMCs. The chain was built from TRBV5-5 and TRBJ2-5; TRBD1 is perhaps the D gene, given 6 matching bases. The receptor comes from a girl aged 5-17 years in good health and CMV-seropositive. The DNA sequence is TGTGCCAGCAGCCCGCCTGGGGGCGAGACCCAGTACTTC. Its amino acids are CASSPPGGETQYF.